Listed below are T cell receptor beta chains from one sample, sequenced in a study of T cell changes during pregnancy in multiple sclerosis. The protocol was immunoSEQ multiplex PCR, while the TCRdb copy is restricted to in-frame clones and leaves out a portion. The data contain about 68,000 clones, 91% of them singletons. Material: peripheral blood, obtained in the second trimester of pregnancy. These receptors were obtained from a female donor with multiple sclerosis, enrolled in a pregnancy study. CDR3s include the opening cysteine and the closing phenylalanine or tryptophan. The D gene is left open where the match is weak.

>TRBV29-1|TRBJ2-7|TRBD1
TGCAGCGTTGACCTGGACAGGGGAGGAAGGGAGCAGTACTTC
CSVDLDRGGREQYF
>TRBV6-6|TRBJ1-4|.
TGTGCCAGCAGGAAACAGGGTGTTTGGGAAAAACTGTTTTTT
CASRKQGVWEKLFF
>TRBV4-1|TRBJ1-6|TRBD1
TGCGCCAGCGGGGGCGCAGGGGGCTTGTCCTATAATTCACCCCTCCACTTT
CASGGAGGLSYNSPLHF
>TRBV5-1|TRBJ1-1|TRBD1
TGCGCCAGCAGCTTGGGAAGGACAGGGAGGACTGAAGCTTTCTTT
CASSLGRTGRTEAFF
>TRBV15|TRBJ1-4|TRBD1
TGTGCCACCAGCATGGGACAGGGGAGGGAAAAACTGTTTTTT
CATSMGQGREKLFF
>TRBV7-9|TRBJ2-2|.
TGTGCCAGCAGACAGAACACCGGGGAGCTGTTTTTT
CASRQNTGELFF
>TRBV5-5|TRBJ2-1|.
TGTGCCAGCAGCTTGATGGCCCTTAATGAGCAGTTCTTC
CASSLMALNEQFF
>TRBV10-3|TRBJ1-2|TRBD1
TGTGCCATCAGTGAGTCGGGGACAGGGGTAAGCTATGGCTACACCTTC
CAISESGTGVSYGYTF
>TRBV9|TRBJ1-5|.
TGTGCCAGCAGCGTCCACGGTCAGGGAGGCCAGCCCCAGCATTTT
CASSVHGQGGQPQHF
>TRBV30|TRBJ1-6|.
TGTGCCTGGAGTGTTCGAACTGGGGGCAGGGATTCACCCCTCCACTTT
CAWSVRTGGRDSPLHF
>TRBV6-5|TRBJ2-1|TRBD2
TGTGCCAGCAGTTCTAGCGGGGGCTCTCGCGGTGAGCAGTTCTTC
CASSSSGGSRGEQFF
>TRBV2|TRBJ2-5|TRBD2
TGTGCCAGCAGGGGGGGACTAGCGGGGGGGCAAGAGACCCAGTACTTC
CASRGGLAGGQETQYF
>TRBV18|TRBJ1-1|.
TGTGCCAGCTCACCACCGGTTAGCAGGAACACTGAAGCTTTCTTT
CASSPPVSRNTEAFF
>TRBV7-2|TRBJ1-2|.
TGTGCCAGCAGCTCACTAGGGGGGGGCACGTCTTACTATGGCTACACCTTC
CASSSLGGGTSYYGYTF
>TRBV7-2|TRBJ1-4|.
TGTGCCAGCAGCTTAGGGGAGGGGCAAAAACTGTTTTTT
CASSLGEGQKLFF